This is a list of T cell receptor beta chains from one sample in a study of beta chain features in type 1 diabetes. Libraries were prepared by immunoSEQ multiplex PCR; TCRdb keeps only in-frame clonotypes and omits some of them. The sample has 600,000 to 700,000 clones, roughly an eighth seen once. What was sequenced was naive CD4+ T cells from blood. These receptors were obtained from a man aged 30 to 39 with type 1 diabetes. The CDR3 runs from the conserved cysteine through the conserved F or W. A D gene is named only where the DNA matches it firmly. Size is omitted from some rows. Given values are once, few, many or a class for expanded clones.

- TRBD1 TRBJ2-2 TRBV7-2 CASSARQGITGELFF TGTGCCAGCAGCGCCCGACAGGGTATCACCGGGGAGCTGTTTTTT
few - TRBJ1-2 TRBV25-1 CASSELLFGLRYGYTF TGTGCCAGCAGTGAATTACTCTTCGGGCTCCGCTATGGCTACACCTTC
- - TRBJ2-4 TRBV5-1 CASSLGTENIQYF TGCGCCAGCAGCTTGGGGACAGAAAACATTCAGTACTTC
- TRBD1 TRBJ2-5 TRBV10-3 CAISRVPGQGSVETQYF TGTGCCATCAGTAGAGTCCCGGGACAGGGTTCGGTAGAGACCCAGTACTTC
- - TRBJ2-2 TRBV2 CASTPAVNAGELFF TGTGCCAGCACCCCAGCGGTGAACGCCGGGGAGCTGTTTTTT
- - TRBJ1-2 TRBV9 CASAEDTSYGYTF TGTGCCAGCGCCGAGGACACTTCGTATGGCTACACCTTC
- TRBD1 TRBJ2-3 TRBV19 CASSIFGTGLRWDTQYF TGTGCCAGTAGTATCTTCGGGACAGGGCTGCGCTGGGATACGCAGTATTTT
- TRBD2 TRBJ2-7 TRBV6-1 CASSERRMRGAGDEQYF TGTGCCAGCAGTGAAAGGCGGATGCGGGGGGCCGGTGACGAGCAGTACTTC
- TRBD1 TRBJ1-2 TRBV6-5 CASSHTGDGYTF TGTGCCAGCAGTCACACAGGGGACGGCTACACCTTC
few TRBD1 TRBJ2-1 TRBV2 CASSELGVWGTGEQFF TGTGCCAGCAGTGAACTCGGCGTTTGGGGGACAGGGGAGCAGTTCTTC
- TRBD2 TRBJ2-2 TRBV7-6 CASSPGSGGATGELFF TGTGCCAGCAGCCCAGGGAGCGGGGGCGCCACCGGGGAGCTGTTTTTT
- - TRBJ1-2 TRBV7-9 CASSLNTAPGYGYTF TGTGCCAGCAGCTTAAATACGGCACCAGGATATGGCTACACCTTC
few - TRBJ2-1 TRBV6-6 CASTGYNEQFF TGTGCCAGCACTGGATACAATGAGCAGTTCTTC
- - TRBJ2-3 TRBV4-3 CASSQNPSGLADTQYF TGCGCCAGCAGCCAGAACCCCAGCGGGTTAGCGGATACGCAGTATTTT
- TRBD1 TRBJ2-1 TRBV27 CASRKQGSTYNEQFF TGTGCCAGCCGTAAACAGGGGTCTACCTACAATGAGCAGTTCTTC
few - TRBJ2-5 TRBV29-1 CSVETGETQYF TGCAGCGTTGAAACCGGGGAGACCCAGTACTTC
- - TRBJ2-1 TRBV29-1 CSVVGQFF TGCAGCGTTGTGGGGCAGTTCTTC
- - TRBJ1-2 TRBV4-3 CASSQGLPGLRIGYTF TGCGCCAGCAGCCAAGGGTTGCCCGGGCTGCGGATAGGCTACACCTTC
few TRBD2 TRBJ2-1 TRBV5-1 CASSFAGGAYNEQFF TGCGCCAGCAGCTTTGCGGGGGGCGCCTACAATGAGCAGTTCTTC
few TRBD1 TRBJ1-2 TRBV18 CASSLATGGDGYTF TGTGCCAGCTCACTAGCCACAGGGGGAGATGGCTACACCTTC
few - TRBJ2-7 TRBV28 CASSLGQDYEQYF TGTGCCAGCAGTTTAGGGCAGGACTACGAGCAGTACTTC
- - TRBJ2-2 TRBV9 CASRPGGLNTGELFF TGTGCCAGTAGGCCGGGGGGCCTGAACACCGGGGAGCTGTTTTTT
few - TRBJ1-4 TRBV11-1 CASSNRGEKLFF TGTGCCAGCAGCAATCGGGGGGAAAAACTGTTTTTT
- - TRBJ2-3 TRBV2 CASSEALLVTDTQYF TGTGCCAGCAGTGAAGCGCTTCTGGTCACAGATACGCAGTATTTT
few - TRBJ1-2 TRBV10-3 CAINREVDYGYTF TGTGCCATCAATAGAGAGGTGGACTATGGCTACACCTTC
- - TRBJ1-4 TRBV30 CASSRASHEKLFF TGTGCCTCTTCTCGGGCCTCGCACGAAAAACTGTTTTTT
few TRBD2 TRBJ2-1 TRBV2 CASEGTTHNEQFF TGTGCCAGCGAGGGGACTACACACAATGAGCAGTTCTTC
few - TRBJ1-5 TRBV10-3 CAIRAEGSNQPQHF TGTGCCATCAGGGCCGAGGGAAGCAATCAGCCCCAGCATTTT
few - TRBJ2-6 TRBV7-9 CASTRASSGANVLTF TGTGCCAGCACCCGGGCCAGCTCTGGGGCCAACGTCCTGACTTTC
few TRBD1 TRBJ1-6 TRBV5-4 CASSPGQGESPLHF TGTGCCAGCAGCCCGGGACAGGGGGAATCACCCCTCCACTTT
- - TRBJ2-7 TRBV28 CASSLYPSGTRENEQYF TGTGCCAGCAGTTTATATCCCTCCGGGACAAGGGAGAACGAGCAGTACTTC
few - TRBJ1-3 TRBV28 CASTPGRDTIYF TGTGCCAGCACCCCTGGGCGGGACACCATATATTTT
few TRBD1 TRBJ2-7 TRBV18 CASSPTGTGYEQYF TGTGCCAGCTCACCTACGGGGACAGGCTACGAGCAGTACTTC
- - TRBJ2-1 TRBV19 CASRFTSSSYNEQFF TGTGCCAGTAGGTTCACTTCTAGCTCCTACAATGAGCAGTTCTTC
- TRBD1 TRBJ2-7 TRBV18 CASSEGQGIEQYF TGTGCCAGCTCAGAGGGACAGGGTATCGAGCAGTACTTC
few - TRBJ2-6 TRBV5-5 CASSPPVDSSLTF TGTGCCAGCAGCCCCCCTGTGGACAGCTCCCTGACTTTC
few - TRBJ1-2 TRBV7-3 CASSPGRENYGYTF TGTGCCAGCAGCCCGGGACGGGAAAACTATGGCTACACCTTC
- TRBD2 TRBJ2-3 TRBV10-3 CAISERLAGQNTDTQYF TGTGCCATCAGTGAACGGCTAGCGGGGCAAAACACAGATACGCAGTATTTT
few - TRBJ2-7 TRBV7-2 CASSFSGKREQYF TGTGCCAGCAGCTTCAGCGGTAAGCGCGAGCAGTACTTC
- TRBD1 TRBJ1-1 TRBV19 CASRSGQGAEDEAFF TGTGCCAGTAGATCCGGACAGGGGGCGGAAGATGAAGCTTTCTTT
- - TRBJ1-5 TRBV15 CATSRDFNQPQHF TGTGCCACCAGCAGAGATTTTAATCAGCCCCAGCATTTT
- TRBD1 TRBJ1-1 TRBV2 CASSETGASTEAFF TGTGCCAGCAGTGAGACAGGGGCGAGCACTGAAGCTTTCTTT
few TRBD1 TRBJ2-3 TRBV4-3 CASSPGQGADTQYF TGCGCCAGCAGCCCTGGACAGGGGGCGGATACGCAGTATTTT
- - TRBJ2-7 TRBV2 CAITGTLSYEQYF TGTGCCATAACCGGGACACTATCCTACGAGCAGTACTTC
few - TRBJ2-7 TRBV7-9 CASSLEDTRTYEQYF TGTGCCAGCAGCTTAGAGGACACCCGAACCTACGAGCAGTACTTC
- TRBD1 TRBJ2-5 TRBV2 CASRAVQGSQETQYF TGTGCCAGCAGGGCTGTACAGGGGTCCCAAGAGACCCAGTACTTC
- - TRBJ2-1 TRBV7-9 CASSLVLTSYNEQFF TGTGCCAGCAGCTTAGTACTGACGTCCTACAATGAGCAGTTCTTC
few - TRBJ2-5 TRBV5-4 CASTPRVGRGSETQYF TGTGCCAGCACCCCACGTGTCGGTCGGGGGTCGGAGACCCAGTACTTC
- - TRBJ1-2 TRBV6-6 CASKGEGYTF TGTGCCAGCAAGGGGGAAGGCTACACCTTC
- TRBD1 TRBJ1-2 TRBV25-1 CASSEGRGQELYGYTF TGTGCCAGCAGTGAAGGGAGAGGACAGGAGCTCTATGGCTACACCTTC
- TRBD1 TRBJ2-1 TRBV7-2 CASSYWAGTGGYNEQFF TGTGCCAGCAGCTACTGGGCCGGGACAGGGGGCTACAATGAGCAGTTCTTC
- - TRBJ2-5 TRBV5-1 CASSLVGSEETQYF TGCGCCAGCAGCTTGGTTGGGTCGGAAGAGACCCAGTACTTC
- - TRBJ2-1 TRBV11-3 CATRGGPLGNEQFF TGTGCCACCCGGGGTGGACCTCTGGGCAATGAGCAGTTCTTC
few TRBD2 TRBJ2-7 TRBV30 CAWSVVAGGYEQYF TGTGCCTGGAGTGTAGTGGCGGGGGGCTACGAGCAGTACTTC
few - TRBJ2-3 TRBV27 CASRLTPSRGAQYF TGTGCCAGCAGACTAACCCCAAGCCGAGGTGCGCAGTATTTT
- - TRBJ2-7 TRBV7-2 CASSYRQVSYEQYF TGTGCCAGCAGCTACCGACAGGTTTCCTACGAGCAGTACTTC
- - TRBJ1-1 TRBV6-5 CASSLVEGATEAFF TGTGCCAGCAGCTTGGTCGAAGGGGCCACTGAAGCTTTCTTT
- - TRBJ2-7 TRBV28 CASSLNSVPSYEQYF TGTGCCAGCAGTTTAAACAGTGTACCCTCCTACGAGCAGTACTTC
- TRBD1 TRBJ2-4 TRBV5-1 CASSSRTGGVQNIQYF TGCGCCAGCAGCAGTAGGACAGGGGGTGTCCAGAACATTCAGTACTTC